This T cell receptor beta chain was documented in a study of T-cell memory formation after mild COVID-19. This CDR3 is built from 15 residues. Germline V gene data show CDR1 as LGHNA and CDR2 as YSLEER. Trimming removed 0 bases from V and 4 bases from J, with 12 bases in between. Whole-study findings and limits: There was a balanced CD4/CD8 profile in clones contracting day 15 to 85, and later expanders leaned CD4+.

Constant-segment primers served in 5'RACE that generated TCR alpha and TCR beta cDNA libraries bearing sample barcodes and UMIs. TCRdb used MiXCR to reprocess the 5' RACE reads, holding one entry per CDR3 protein. The sample has some 410,000 distinct CDR3 sequences, more than 20% seen once. The table lists this clonotype with a count of one. Its antigen is as yet unknown. The TCR was taken from an adult woman who had mild COVID-19 (a few samples of this study predate the infection). Cell type and time point are not known. The V call is TRBV4-3, the J call TRBJ1-2; TRBD1 might be the D (5 bases). The specimen sequenced was PBMCs or a T cell subset sorted from them (not recorded which). The CDR3 reads CASSQDQGTGYGYTF. The CDR3 nucleotides read TGCGCCAGCAGCCAAGATCAGGGTACGGGCTATGGCTACACCTTC.